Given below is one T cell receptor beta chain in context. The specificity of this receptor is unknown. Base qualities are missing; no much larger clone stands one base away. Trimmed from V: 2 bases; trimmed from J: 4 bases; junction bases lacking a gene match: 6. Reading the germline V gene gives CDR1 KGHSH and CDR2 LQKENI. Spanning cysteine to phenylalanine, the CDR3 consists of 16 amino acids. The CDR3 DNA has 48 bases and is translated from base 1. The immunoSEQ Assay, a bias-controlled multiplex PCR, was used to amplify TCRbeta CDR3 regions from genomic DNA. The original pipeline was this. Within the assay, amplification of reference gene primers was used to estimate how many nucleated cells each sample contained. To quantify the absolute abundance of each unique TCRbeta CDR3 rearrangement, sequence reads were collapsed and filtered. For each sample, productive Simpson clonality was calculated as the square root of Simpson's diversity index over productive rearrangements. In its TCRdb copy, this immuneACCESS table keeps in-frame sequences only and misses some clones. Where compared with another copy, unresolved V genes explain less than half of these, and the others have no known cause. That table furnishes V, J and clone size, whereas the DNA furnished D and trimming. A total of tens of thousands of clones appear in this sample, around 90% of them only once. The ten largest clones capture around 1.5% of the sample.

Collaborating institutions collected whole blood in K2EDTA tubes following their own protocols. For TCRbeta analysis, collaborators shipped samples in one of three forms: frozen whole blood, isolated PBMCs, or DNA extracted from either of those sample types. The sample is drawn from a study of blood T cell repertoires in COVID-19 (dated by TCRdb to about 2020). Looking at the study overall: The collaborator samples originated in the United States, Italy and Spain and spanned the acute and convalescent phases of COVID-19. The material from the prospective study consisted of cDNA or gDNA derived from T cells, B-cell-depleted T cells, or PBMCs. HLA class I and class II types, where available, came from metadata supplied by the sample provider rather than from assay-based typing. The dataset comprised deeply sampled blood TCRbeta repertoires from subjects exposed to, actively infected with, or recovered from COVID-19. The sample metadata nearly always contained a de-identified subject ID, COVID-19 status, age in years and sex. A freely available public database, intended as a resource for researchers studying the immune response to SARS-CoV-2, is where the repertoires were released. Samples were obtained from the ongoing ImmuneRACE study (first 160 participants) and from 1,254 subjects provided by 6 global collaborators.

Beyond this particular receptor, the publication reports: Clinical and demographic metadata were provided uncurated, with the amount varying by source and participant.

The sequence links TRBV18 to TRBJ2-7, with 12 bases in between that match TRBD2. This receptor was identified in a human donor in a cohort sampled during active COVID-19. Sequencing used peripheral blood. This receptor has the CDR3 CASSPSSSGRVYEQYF. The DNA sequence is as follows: TGTGCCAGCTCACCATCTTCTAGCGGGAGGGTATACGAGCAGTACTTC.